The 2 T cell receptor beta chains presented below share a single source sample, sequenced in a study of naive and memory T cell subsets. Ligated cDNA underwent four rounds of PCR with nested alpha and beta constant region primers and SP2. TCRdb independently ran MiXCR on the UMI-ligation and nested PCR reads; one entry per CDR3 protein. The sample holds fewer than 35,000 distinct CDR3 sequences, 6.7% seen once. Treatment meaning: skin biopsy from PPD injection site in Mantoux-positive individual. An oligonucleotide containing a UMI was ligated to the 3' end of TCR cDNA. The sample here was skin, taken from a tuberculin skin test site. The origin of the receptors is an adult in good health.

V is TRBV4-2 and J is TRBJ2-7; D perhaps matches TRBD1 (6 bases). With 1 base removed from V and 2 bases from J, the gap between germline ends came to 12 bases. The CDR3 extends over 15 amino acids. In germline, CDR1 is LGHNA, CDR2 YNFKEQ. For the CDR3, the DNA is TGTGCCAGCAGCCAAGTTCAACAGGGACCCTACGAGCAGTACTTC. Residues: CASSQVQQGPYEQYF.

This clonotype was counted many times. The rearrangement links TRBV5-1 to TRBJ2-3; TRBD2 matches 15 bases. CDR3 length equals 17 residues. The ends lost 4 bases at V and 5 bases at J; junction bases unmatched: 8. Germline CDR1 SGHRS, CDR2 YFSETQ. The CDR3: CASSPSWTSGGVDTQYF. The CDR3 DNA reads as TGCGCCAGCAGCCCCTCCTGGACTAGCGGGGGGGTAGATACGCAGTATTTT.